This T cell receptor beta chain was sequenced during a study of control samples from healthy donors and cancer patients. V was clipped by 3 bases and J by 0 bases, with 12 bases between them. This CDR3 region has 16 residues. Assay used: immunoSEQ multiplex PCR; TCRdb lists only in-frame clones, some missing. The sample holds under 80,000 clones, 85% to 95% seen once. The sequenced sample consisted of blood. The source is a woman aged 25 to 39 in good health. The chain employs TRBV23-1 and TRBJ1-3, with D perhaps TRBD1 (5 bases). TRBV23-1 is reported as an ORF; its role is uncertain. CDR3 DNA sequence: TGCGCCAGCAGTCACCCCAGCGGGGGCTCTGGAAACACCATATATTTT. Encoded protein: CASSHPSGGSGNTIYF.